This T cell receptor beta chain came from a study of blood T cell repertoires in COVID-19. The method was immunoSEQ multiplex PCR; TCRdb's version includes in-frame clones alone and lacks a portion of them. There are 250,000 to 350,000 clones in the sample; 80% to 85% occur only once, and around 16% lies in the top ten. The CDR3 has 13 amino acids. V was trimmed by 4 bases and J by 5 bases, leaving 13 bases between them. Germline V gene lookup returns CDR1 SGHKS and CDR2 YYEKEE (reference sequence). This clonotype was sampled from a person aged 65-85 years with COVID-19, enrolled during active disease. Material: peripheral blood. The chain recombines TRBV5-5 with TRBJ2-7; weak D call: TRBD1 (6 bases). CDR3 coding DNA: TGTGCCAGCAGCCTAACCTACAGGGACGAGCAGTACTTC. It codes for CASSLTYRDEQYF.